A single count supports the clone carrying this T cell receptor beta chain. Sequencing used immunoSEQ multiplex PCR; TCRdb keeps in-frame clones, though not all of them. The table lists about 83,000 clones, about 81% of them singletons. These data belong to a study of OX40 agonist ivuxolimab in advanced cancers. The CDR3 sequence is 15 residues long. Looked up from germline, CDR1 is ENHRY and CDR2 is SYGVKD. V was clipped by 3 bases and J by 2 bases, with 13 bases between them. This clonotype was obtained from an adult with an advanced solid tumor such as melanoma, head and neck, liver or kidney cancer. Material: CD4+ or CD8+ T cells sorted from blood, obtained in a trial of the OX40 agonist ivuxolimab. The chain recombines TRBV10-3 with TRBJ1-2, with D possibly TRBD1 on 5 matching bases. The CDR3 region is CAISERGRKNYGYTF. The CDR3 DNA follows: TGTGCCATCAGTGAAAGGGGCAGGAAAAACTATGGCTACACCTTC.